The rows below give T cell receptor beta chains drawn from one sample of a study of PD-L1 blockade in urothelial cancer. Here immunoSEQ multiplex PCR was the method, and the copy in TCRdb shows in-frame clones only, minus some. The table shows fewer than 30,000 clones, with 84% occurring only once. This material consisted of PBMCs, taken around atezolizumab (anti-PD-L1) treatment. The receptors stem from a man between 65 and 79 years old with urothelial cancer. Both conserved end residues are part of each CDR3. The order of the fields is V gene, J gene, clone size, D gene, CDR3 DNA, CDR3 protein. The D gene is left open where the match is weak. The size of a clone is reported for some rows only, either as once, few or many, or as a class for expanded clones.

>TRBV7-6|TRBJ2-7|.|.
TGTGCCAGCAGCTTAGTGGGCAGTCCCTACGAGCAGTACTTC
CASSLVGSPYEQYF
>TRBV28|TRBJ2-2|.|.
TGTGCCAGCAGTGGGACGGGGGCCGGGGAGCTGTTTTTT
CASSGTGAGELFF
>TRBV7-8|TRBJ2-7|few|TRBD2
TGTGCCAGCAGCCTTTGGGGAGCGGGGACTAACTACGAGCAGTACTTC
CASSLWGAGTNYEQYF
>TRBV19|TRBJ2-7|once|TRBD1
TGTGCCAGTAGTTTAGGGACAGAACCCTACGAGCAGTACTTC
CASSLGTEPYEQYF
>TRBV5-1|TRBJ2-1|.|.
TGCGCCAGCAGCTCCACGGGGTGGCCAAACACACCCGAGCAGTTCTTC
CASSSTGWPNTPEQFF
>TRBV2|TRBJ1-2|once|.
TGTGCCAGCAGCCCCGCAGGGGACTATGGCTACACCTTC
CASSPAGDYGYTF
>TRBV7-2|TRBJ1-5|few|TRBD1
TGTGCCAGCAGCCGAGACAGGGAGGAACCCCAGCATTTT
CASSRDREEPQHF
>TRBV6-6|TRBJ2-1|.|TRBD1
TGTGCCAGCAGTTACCGGACAGGGGCAGTGAGGGATGAGCAGTTCTTC
CASSYRTGAVRDEQFF
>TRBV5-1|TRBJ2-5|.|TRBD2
TGCGCCAGCAGGACTAGCGGGGCCCAAGAGACCCAGTACTTC
CASRTSGAQETQYF
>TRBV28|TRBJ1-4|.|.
TGTGCCAGCAGCCGCGCGGGCGGCTTTAATGAAAAACTGTTTTTT
CASSRAGGFNEKLFF
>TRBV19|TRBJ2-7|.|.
TGTGCCAGTAGTACTCCTCTAGCGTACGAGCAGTACTTC
CASSTPLAYEQYF
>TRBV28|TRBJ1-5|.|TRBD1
TGTGCCAGCAGTTTAATAGCTCCAGGGGGAGTAGATCAGCCCCAGCATTTT
CASSLIAPGGVDQPQHF
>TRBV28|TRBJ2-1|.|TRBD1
TGTGCCAGTGCCCGGGACAGGGTTCTCAATGAGCAGTTCTTC
CASARDRVLNEQFF
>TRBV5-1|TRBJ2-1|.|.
TGCGCCAGCAGCCTACAGCCTACTAGCAGCAATGAGCAGTTCTTC
CASSLQPTSSNEQFF
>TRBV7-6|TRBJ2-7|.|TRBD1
TGTGCCAGCAGTCAAATAATGTGGGACAGGGGGTTCTCCTACGAGCAGTACTTC
CASSQIMWDRGFSYEQYF
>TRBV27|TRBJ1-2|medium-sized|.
TGTGCCAGCAGTTTTAAGCGGGAACCGAACTATGGCTACACCTTC
CASSFKREPNYGYTF
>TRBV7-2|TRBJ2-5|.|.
TGTGCCAGCAGCCGGGACTACCAAGAGACCCAGTACTTC
CASSRDYQETQYF
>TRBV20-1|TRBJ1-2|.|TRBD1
TGCAGTGCTAGGACAGGGGATGGCTACACCTTC
CSARTGDGYTF
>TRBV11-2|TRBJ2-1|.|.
TGTGCCAGCAGCTCCGGGACTTTCAGGAGCTCCTACAATGAGCAGTTCTTC
CASSSGTFRSSYNEQFF
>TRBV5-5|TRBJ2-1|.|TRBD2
TGTGCCAGCAGCATCGTAGCGGGAGGGCCGGCACGTGAGCAGTTCTTC
CASSIVAGGPAREQFF
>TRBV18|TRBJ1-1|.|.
TGTGCCAGCTCACAACAAAAGAGGACTGAAGCTTTCTTT
CASSQQKRTEAFF
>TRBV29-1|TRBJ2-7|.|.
TGCAGCGTCTACAGGCCACCCTACGAGCAGTACTTC
CSVYRPPYEQYF
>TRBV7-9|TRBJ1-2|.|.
TGTGCCAGCAGCGGGGACACGAACTATGGCTACACCTTC
CASSGDTNYGYTF
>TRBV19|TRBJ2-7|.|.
TGTGCCAGTAGTATAGAGGCGGCTAGCGTTTCCTACGAGCAGTACTTC
CASSIEAASVSYEQYF
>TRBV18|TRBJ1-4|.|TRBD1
TGTGCCAGCTCACTCACCGGACAGGGCGCGGGGGAAAAACTGTTTTTT
CASSLTGQGAGEKLFF
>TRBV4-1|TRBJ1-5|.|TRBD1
TGCGCCAGCAGCCAACCGGGACAGGGTAAAGATCAGCCCCAGCATTTT
CASSQPGQGKDQPQHF
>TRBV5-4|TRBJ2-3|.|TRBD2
TGTGCCAGCAGGGGCCCGGGACTAGCGTCAGATACGCAGTATTTT
CASRGPGLASDTQYF
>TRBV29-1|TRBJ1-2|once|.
TGCAGCGCACTATGGCACTATGGCTACACCTTC
CSALWHYGYTF
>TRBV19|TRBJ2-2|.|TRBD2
TGTGCCAGTACCCCCGGCGGGGGGACCGGGGAGCTGTTTTTT
CASTPGGGTGELFF
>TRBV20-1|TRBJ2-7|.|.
TGCAGTGCTATCCATCTGCGGGTCCCCTACTTC
CSAIHLRVPYF
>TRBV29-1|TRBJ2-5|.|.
TGCAGCGTTCGGAGAGAGACCCAGTACTTC
CSVRRETQYF
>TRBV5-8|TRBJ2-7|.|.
TGTGCCAGCAGCTTGGCCGGTACCTACGAGCAGTACTTC
CASSLAGTYEQYF
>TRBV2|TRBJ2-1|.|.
TGTGCCACCTCGGGAGTGGGGGGGCACAATGAGCAGTTCTTC
CATSGVGGHNEQFF
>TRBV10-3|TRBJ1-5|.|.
TGTGCCATCTGGTCAGGGAACCATGAGCCCCAGCATTTT
CAIWSGNHEPQHF
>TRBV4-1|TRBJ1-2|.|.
TGCGCCAGCAGCCAAGATCCCAGGGGTAACTATGGCTACACCTTC
CASSQDPRGNYGYTF
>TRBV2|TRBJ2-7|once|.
TGTGCCAGCAGTGAAGGAGGGGGTTTTACCTACGAGCAGTACTTC
CASSEGGGFTYEQYF
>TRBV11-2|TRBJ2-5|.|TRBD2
TGTGCCAGCAGCCGACTAGCGGAGGGTCGGGAGACCCAGTACTTC
CASSRLAEGRETQYF
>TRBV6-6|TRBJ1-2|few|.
TGTGCCAGCAGTTCCAACACAGGCTATGGCTACACCTTC
CASSSNTGYGYTF
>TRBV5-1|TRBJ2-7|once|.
TGCGCCAGCAGCTTGGCCCCCGCAGTCTCCTACGAGCAGTACTTC
CASSLAPAVSYEQYF
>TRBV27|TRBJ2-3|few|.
TGTGCCAGCAGCGATCTAGCGTCGAGCACCACAGATACGCAGTATTTT
CASSDLASSTTDTQYF
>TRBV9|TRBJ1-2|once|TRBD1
TGTGCCAGCAGAGAGACAGGGAACTATGGCTACACCTTC
CASRETGNYGYTF
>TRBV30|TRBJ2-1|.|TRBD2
TGTGCCTGGAGCGTAGGGACTAGCGGGAACAATGAGCAGTTCTTC
CAWSVGTSGNNEQFF
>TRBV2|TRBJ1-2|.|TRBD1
TGTGCCAGCAGCGAAAACAGGGGATCGTATGGCTACACCTTC
CASSENRGSYGYTF
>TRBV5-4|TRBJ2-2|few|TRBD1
TGTGCCAGCAGCCAAGAGACAGGGCGGCCCGGGGAGCTGTTTTTT
CASSQETGRPGELFF
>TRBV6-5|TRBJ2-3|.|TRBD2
TGTGCCAGCAGTTACTCGAGGACTAGCGGGACGCAGTATTTT
CASSYSRTSGTQYF
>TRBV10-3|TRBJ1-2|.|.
TGTGCCATCAGTCCGGAGGGCGTTGGCTACACCTTC
CAISPEGVGYTF
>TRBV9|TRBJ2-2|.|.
TGTGCCAGCAGCGTAAGAGGGGGATGGAACACCGGGGAGCTGTTTTTT
CASSVRGGWNTGELFF
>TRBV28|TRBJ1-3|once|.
TGTGCCAGCAGCCCCGGTAACCCTCCTGGCTCTGGAAACACCATATATTTT
CASSPGNPPGSGNTIYF
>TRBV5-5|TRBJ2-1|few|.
TGTGCCAGCAGCTCGTACAATGAGCAGTTCTTC
CASSSYNEQFF
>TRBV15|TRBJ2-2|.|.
TGTGCCAACCAGGACAGTAACACCGGGGAGCTGTTTTTT
CANQDSNTGELFF
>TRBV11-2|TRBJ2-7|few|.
TGTGCCAGCAGCCCCGACTCTTACGAGCAGTACTTC
CASSPDSYEQYF
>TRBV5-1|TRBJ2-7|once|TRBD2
TGCGCCAGCAGGCCGGGACTAGCGGAATACGAGCAGTACTTC
CASRPGLAEYEQYF
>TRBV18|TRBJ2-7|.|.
TGTGCCAGCTCACCCCCTACAGGGCCGGAGCAGTACTTC
CASSPPTGPEQYF